The clone carrying this T cell receptor beta chain showed up just once. Its specificity is not known. Looked up from germline, CDR1 is MNHEY and CDR2 is SVGAGI. The CDR3 is made up of 13 amino acids. V lost 5 bases, J lost 6 bases, and 6 bases stayed unmatched. Negatively enriched CD4+ T cells were divided by CD45RA into naive and memory. Running of the assay took place at deep level. Sequenced by immunoSEQ multiplex PCR; TCRdb stores in-frame clones only, minus some. Of about 1.5 million clones listed, roughly 98% were seen once; the top ten hold about 0.45%. This record comes from a study of shared clonotypes between healthy human individuals. Whole-study findings and limits: The study generally estimated greater richness for naive than memory subsets.

The material sequenced was naive CD4+ T cells sorted from blood. Subset of the sample: CD45RA+ positively selected. V gene TRBV6-5 combines with J gene TRBJ2-7, with 8 bases aligning to TRBD1. This sequence originates from a man in his thirties or forties in good health. CDR3 DNA: TGTGCCAGCAGTCCCCGGACAGGGTCCGAGCAGTACTTC. This codes for CASSPRTGSEQYF.